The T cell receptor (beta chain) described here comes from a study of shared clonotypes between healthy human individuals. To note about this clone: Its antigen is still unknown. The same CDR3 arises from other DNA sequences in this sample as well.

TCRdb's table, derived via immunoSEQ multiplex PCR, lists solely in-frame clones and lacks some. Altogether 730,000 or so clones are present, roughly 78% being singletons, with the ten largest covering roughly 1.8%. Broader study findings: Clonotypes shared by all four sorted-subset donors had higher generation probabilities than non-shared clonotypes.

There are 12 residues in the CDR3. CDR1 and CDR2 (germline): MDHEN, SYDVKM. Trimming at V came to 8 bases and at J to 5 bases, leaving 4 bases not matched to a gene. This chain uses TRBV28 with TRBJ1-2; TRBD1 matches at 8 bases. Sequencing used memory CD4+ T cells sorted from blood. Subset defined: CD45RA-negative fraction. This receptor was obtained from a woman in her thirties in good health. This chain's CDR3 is CASDRGGYGYTF. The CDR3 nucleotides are TGTGCCAGCGACAGGGGTGGGTATGGCTACACCTTC.